A selection of T cell receptor beta chains follows, all from one sample in a study of PD-1 blockade in classical Hodgkin lymphoma. The protocol was immunoSEQ multiplex PCR, while the TCRdb copy is restricted to in-frame clones and leaves out a portion. The table shows just under 45,000 clones, with just over 65% occurring only once. The sequencing here drew on peripheral blood mononuclear cells (PBMCs), taken before the fourth cycle of nivolumab. Source of these receptors: a human donor with classical Hodgkin lymphoma. The CDR3 runs from the conserved cysteine through the conserved F or W. D genes are given only for firm matches. The size field is filled for only some rows; it gives once, few, many or a size class.

V	D	J	size	DNA	CDR3
TRBV2	TRBD1	TRBJ2-5	many	TGTGCCAGCAGCGCGGACAGGGAAGAGACCCAGTACTTC	CASSADREETQYF
TRBV7-9	.	TRBJ1-1	.	TGTGCCAGCAGCTTAGAAAGGTCACTAATCGGGACTGAAGCTTTCTTT	CASSLERSLIGTEAFF
TRBV19	.	TRBJ2-2	.	TGTGCCAGTAGTTTGTTTCCACAGACGAACACCGGGGAGCTGTTTTTT	CASSLFPQTNTGELFF
TRBV7-2	.	TRBJ2-3	.	TGTGCCAGCAGCTTCGGGTGGGATACGCAGTATTTT	CASSFGWDTQYF
TRBV9	.	TRBJ2-5	once	TGTGCCAGCAGCGTAGGGGGACTTGAAAGGACCGTGTACTTC	CASSVGGLERTVYF
TRBV7-9	.	TRBJ1-1	.	TGTGCCAGCAGCTTTCAACCTAACACTGAAGCTTTCTTT	CASSFQPNTEAFF
TRBV4-2	TRBD2	TRBJ2-3	.	TGTGCCAGCAGCCAAGTGTCTAGCGGGTCCACAGATACGCAGTATTTT	CASSQVSSGSTDTQYF
TRBV6-6	.	TRBJ1-2	.	TGTGCCGGACACCGACACGACTCTAACTATGGCTACACCTTC	CAGHRHDSNYGYTF
TRBV4-1	.	TRBJ1-1	.	TGCGCCAGCAGCCAAACTCCAGTTAGGACTGAAGCTTTCTTT	CASSQTPVRTEAFF
TRBV5-6	.	TRBJ2-7	few	TGTGCCAGCAGCTTGAGGGGGAACGGTGTCTACGAGCAGTACTTC	CASSLRGNGVYEQYF
TRBV4-3	.	TRBJ2-7	.	TGCGCCAGCAGCCAAGATCGTAGAGGTTACGAGCAGTACTTC	CASSQDRRGYEQYF
TRBV6-6	.	TRBJ1-1	once	TGTGCCAGCAGTCCTGCTTGGATGGGGACTGAAGCTTTCTTT	CASSPAWMGTEAFF
TRBV11-2	.	TRBJ1-5	.	TGTGCCAGCAGCTTTAGAGGAAATCAGCCCCAGCATTTT	CASSFRGNQPQHF
TRBV28	TRBD1	TRBJ1-1	.	TGTGCCAGCAAAATACCGAGACAGGGGCGAAACACTGAAGCTTTCTTT	CASKIPRQGRNTEAFF
TRBV18	TRBD1	TRBJ1-4	.	TGTGCCAGCTCACCGCGACAGGGCCAGGGGAATGAAAAACTGTTTTTT	CASSPRQGQGNEKLFF
TRBV7-2	.	TRBJ1-5	.	TGTGCCAGCGGTGGGGGGGGCGCGGGAGAGCATCAGCCCCAGCATTTT	CASGGGGAGEHQPQHF
TRBV7-2	.	TRBJ2-7	.	TGTGCCAGCAGCTTAGTGGGTACAGGGACCTACTCCTACGAGCAGTACTTC	CASSLVGTGTYSYEQYF
TRBV15	.	TRBJ1-1	.	TGTGCCACCAGCAGAGCGACAGCCCCTGAAGCTTTCTTT	CATSRATAPEAFF
TRBV7-9	.	TRBJ2-7	once	TGTGCCAGCAGCCGCGGTCACTGGGGCTTGGGGGAGCAGTACTTC	CASSRGHWGLGEQYF
TRBV5-1	.	TRBJ2-5	.	TGCGCCAGCAGCTTAAGGGCTGAGACCCAGTACTTC	CASSLRAETQYF
TRBV11-2	.	TRBJ2-3	.	TGTGCCAGCAACCTATTCGGGACTACAGATACGCAGTATTTT	CASNLFGTTDTQYF
TRBV4-3	TRBD1	TRBJ1-1	.	TGCGCCAGCAGCCCGACAGGGGAGGAAGCTTTCTTT	CASSPTGEEAFF
TRBV28	.	TRBJ2-7	.	TGTGCCAGCAGTTTATACCGGGAACCAAACTACGAGCAGTACTTC	CASSLYREPNYEQYF
TRBV20-1	.	TRBJ2-3	.	TGCAGTGCTAAGCAAACAGATACGCAGTATTTT	CSAKQTDTQYF
TRBV28	.	TRBJ2-7	.	TGTGCCAGCAGTTTAGCACAGCTGAGCTCCTACGAGCAGTACTTC	CASSLAQLSSYEQYF
TRBV5-1	TRBD1	TRBJ1-2	once	TGCGCCAGCAGCTTAGCCCCCGGGACAGGCTATGGCTACACCTTC	CASSLAPGTGYGYTF
TRBV9	TRBD2	TRBJ2-3	few	TGTGCCAGCAGCGTAGGGACTAGCGGGGCCTCTAGCACAGATACGCGGTATTTT	CASSVGTSGASSTDTRYF
TRBV6-1	.	TRBJ1-3	.	TGTGCCAGCAGTGAAGGCATGAGTGGGAAGATTCGAAACACCATATATTTT	CASSEGMSGKIRNTIYF
TRBV10-3	TRBD2	TRBJ2-3	few	TGTGCCATCAGTGAGCAACTAGCGGGGGGGCTAAGCACAGATACGCAGTATTTT	CAISEQLAGGLSTDTQYF
TRBV4-3	.	TRBJ1-4	medium-sized	TGCGCCAGCAGCCAAGATCGGGCGAAGCATGAAAAACTGTTTTTT	CASSQDRAKHEKLFF
TRBV4-3	.	TRBJ2-7	.	TGCGCCAGCAGCCGTGGGAGGTTTTACGAGCAGTACTTC	CASSRGRFYEQYF
TRBV19	.	TRBJ1-2	.	TGTGCCAGCCAACCTATGGGTGTCCTTCGTGGCTACACCTTC	CASQPMGVLRGYTF
TRBV5-1	.	TRBJ2-3	.	TGCGCCAGCAGCTGGGGACGGAGCACAGATACGCAGTATTTT	CASSWGRSTDTQYF
TRBV21-1	.	TRBJ1-1	.	TGTGCCAGCAGCAAAATCGGCAGGGATAATCTCCTTAGCACTGAAGCTTTCTTT	CASSKIGRDNLLSTEAFF
TRBV25-1	.	TRBJ1-2	.	TGTGCCAGCAGTGAATATGGCTCCCCGGGCTACACCTTC	CASSEYGSPGYTF
TRBV7-2	.	TRBJ1-5	.	TGTGCCAGCAGCGAACGGACGGATAGCAATCAGCCCCAGCATTTT	CASSERTDSNQPQHF
TRBV28	.	TRBJ2-2	.	TGTGCCAGCAGGTCGACAGACGGGAACACCGGGGAGCTGTTTTTT	CASRSTDGNTGELFF
TRBV19	.	TRBJ1-2	.	TGTGCCAGTAGTATCACGGAAAACTATGGCTACACCTTC	CASSITENYGYTF
TRBV19	TRBD1	TRBJ2-7	large	TGTGCCAGTAGTATAGTCGCAGGGGGCTACGAGCAGTACTTC	CASSIVAGGYEQYF
TRBV19	TRBD1	TRBJ1-5	few	TGTGCCAGTAGTATGGGGGACAGTGGGGATCAGCCCCAGCATTTT	CASSMGDSGDQPQHF
TRBV5-1	TRBD2	TRBJ2-1	.	TGCGCCAGCAGCTCGACTAGCGGGAGGGCCAGAAACAATGAGCAGTTCTTC	CASSSTSGRARNNEQFF